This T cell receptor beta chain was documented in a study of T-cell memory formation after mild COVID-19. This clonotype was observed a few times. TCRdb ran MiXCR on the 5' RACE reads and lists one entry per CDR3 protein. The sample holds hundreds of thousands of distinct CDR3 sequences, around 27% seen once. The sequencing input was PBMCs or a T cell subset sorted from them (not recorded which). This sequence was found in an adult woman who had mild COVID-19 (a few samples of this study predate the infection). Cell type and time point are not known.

CDR3 sequence reads: CSVEILAAFGTQYF. The DNA for the CDR3 is TGCAGCGTTGAAATTCTAGCGGCATTCGGTACGCAGTATTTT. The gene calls are TRBV29-1 and TRBJ2-3; 7 bases map to TRBD2. The V gene end was trimmed by 2 bases and the J gene end by 8 bases; junction bases not matched to a gene: 10. The V gene's germline CDR1 is SQVTM and CDR2 ANQGSEA. The CDR3 consists of 14 residues.